This entry is about one T cell receptor (beta chain). Produced via immunoSEQ multiplex PCR; TCRdb's table is partial and in-frame only. The sample includes fewer than 65,000 clones, less than 90% seen only once; the top ten take approximately 5%. The sample belongs to a study of blood T cell repertoires in COVID-19. Germline V lookup: CDR1 LNHDA, CDR2 SQIVND (reference sequence). V lost 5 bases, J lost 7 bases, and 11 bases stayed unmatched. The CDR3 consists of 15 residues. The TCR originated in a human donor in a cohort sampled during active COVID-19. The gene calls are TRBV19 and TRBJ1-2; TRBD1 matches at 9 bases. Sequencing was performed on peripheral blood. The DNA of the CDR3 is TGTGCCAGTAGTCCACGGGGACAGGGTAATGGTGGCTACACCTTC. This sequence encodes CASSPRGQGNGGYTF.